The clone carrying this TCR beta chain showed up many times. Its target is not known. TCR beta CDR3 regions were amplified from RNA transcripts. HTBI primers drove first-round RT-PCR of the TCR CDR3. Each CDR3 protein is one row after TCRdb ran MiXCR on the multiplex PCR reads. The sample yields roughly 840,000 distinct CDR3 sequences, around 39% seen once. The germline CDR1 and CDR2 sequences are SEHNR and FQNEAQ (reference sequence). The CDR3 length is 13 residues. Trimming removed 5 bases from V and 4 bases from J, with 11 bases in between. The data were taken from a study of T cells in Graves' hyperthyroidism and ophthalmopathy. Study-level background: Sampling of peripheral blood happened at initial diagnosis, prior to any treatment.

The source of the PBMCs was around 10 ml of fresh peripheral blood. Study-level results: Also found in blood were most expanded thyroid clonotypes above 0.001.

The chain links TRBV7-9 to TRBJ2-5; TRBD1 is a possible D gene (6 bases). The material sequenced was blood. This clonotype was obtained from a man aged 18 to 30 with Graves' hyperthyroidism. The CDR3 DNA sequence: TGTGCCAGCAGCGTTACAGGGAGAGAGACCCAGTACTTC. This codes for CASSVTGRETQYF.